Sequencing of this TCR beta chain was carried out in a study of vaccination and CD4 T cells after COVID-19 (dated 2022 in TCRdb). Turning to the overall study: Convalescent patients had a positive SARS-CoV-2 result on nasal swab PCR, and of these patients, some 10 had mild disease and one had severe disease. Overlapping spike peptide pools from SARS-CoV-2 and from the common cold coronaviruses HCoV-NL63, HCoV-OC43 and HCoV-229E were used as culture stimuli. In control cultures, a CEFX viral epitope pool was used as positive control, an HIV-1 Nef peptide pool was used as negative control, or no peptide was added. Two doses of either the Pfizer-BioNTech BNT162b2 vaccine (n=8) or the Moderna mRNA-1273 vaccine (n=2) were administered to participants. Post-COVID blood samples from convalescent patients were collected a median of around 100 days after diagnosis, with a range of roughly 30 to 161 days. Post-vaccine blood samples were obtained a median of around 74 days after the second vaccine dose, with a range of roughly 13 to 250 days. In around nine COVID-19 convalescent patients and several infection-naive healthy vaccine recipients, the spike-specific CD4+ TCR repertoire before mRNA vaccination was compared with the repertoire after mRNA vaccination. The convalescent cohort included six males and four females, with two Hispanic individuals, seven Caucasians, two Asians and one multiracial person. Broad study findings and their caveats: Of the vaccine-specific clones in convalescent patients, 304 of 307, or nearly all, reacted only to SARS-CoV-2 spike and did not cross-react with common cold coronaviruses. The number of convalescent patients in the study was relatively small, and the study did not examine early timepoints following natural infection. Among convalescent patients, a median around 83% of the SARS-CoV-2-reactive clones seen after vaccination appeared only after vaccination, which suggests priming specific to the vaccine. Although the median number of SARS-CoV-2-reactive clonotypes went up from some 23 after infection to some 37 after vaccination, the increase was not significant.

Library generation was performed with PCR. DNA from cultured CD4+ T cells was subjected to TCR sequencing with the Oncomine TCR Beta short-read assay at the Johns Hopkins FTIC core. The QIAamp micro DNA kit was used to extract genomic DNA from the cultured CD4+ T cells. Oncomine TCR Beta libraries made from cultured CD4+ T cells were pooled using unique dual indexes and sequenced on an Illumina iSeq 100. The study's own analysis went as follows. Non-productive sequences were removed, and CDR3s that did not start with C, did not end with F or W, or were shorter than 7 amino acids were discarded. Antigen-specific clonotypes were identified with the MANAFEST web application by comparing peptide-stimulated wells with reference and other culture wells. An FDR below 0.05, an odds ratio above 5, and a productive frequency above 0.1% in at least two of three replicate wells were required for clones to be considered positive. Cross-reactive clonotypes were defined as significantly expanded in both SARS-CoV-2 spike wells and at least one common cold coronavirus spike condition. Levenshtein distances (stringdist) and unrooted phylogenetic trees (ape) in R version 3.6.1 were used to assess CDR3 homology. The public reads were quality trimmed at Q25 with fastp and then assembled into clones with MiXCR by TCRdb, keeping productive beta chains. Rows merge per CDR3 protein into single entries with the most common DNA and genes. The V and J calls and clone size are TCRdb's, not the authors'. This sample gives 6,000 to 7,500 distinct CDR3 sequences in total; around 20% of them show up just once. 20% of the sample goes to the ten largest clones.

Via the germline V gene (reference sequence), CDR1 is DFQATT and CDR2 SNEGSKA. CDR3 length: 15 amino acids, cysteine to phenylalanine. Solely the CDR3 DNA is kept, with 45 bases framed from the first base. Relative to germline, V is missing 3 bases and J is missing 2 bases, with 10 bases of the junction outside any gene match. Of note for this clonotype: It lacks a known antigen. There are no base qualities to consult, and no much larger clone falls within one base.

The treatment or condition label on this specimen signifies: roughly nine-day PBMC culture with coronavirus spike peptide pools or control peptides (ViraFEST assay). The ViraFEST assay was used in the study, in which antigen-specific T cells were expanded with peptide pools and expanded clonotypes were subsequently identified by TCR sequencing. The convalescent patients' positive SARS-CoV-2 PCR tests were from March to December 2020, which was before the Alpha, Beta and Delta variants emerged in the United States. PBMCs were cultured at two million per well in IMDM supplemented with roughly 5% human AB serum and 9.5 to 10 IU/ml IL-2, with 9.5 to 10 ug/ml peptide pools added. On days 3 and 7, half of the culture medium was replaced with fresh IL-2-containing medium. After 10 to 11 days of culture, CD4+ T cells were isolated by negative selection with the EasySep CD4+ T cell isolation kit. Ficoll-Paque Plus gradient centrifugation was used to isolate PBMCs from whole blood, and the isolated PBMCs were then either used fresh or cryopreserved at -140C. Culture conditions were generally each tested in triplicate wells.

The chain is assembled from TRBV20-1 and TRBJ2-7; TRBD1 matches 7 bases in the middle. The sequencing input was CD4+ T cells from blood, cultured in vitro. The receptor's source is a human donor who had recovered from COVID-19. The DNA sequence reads TGCAGTGCTAGTCCGCCAGGGGACAGCACCTACGAGCAGTACTTC. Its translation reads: CSASPPGDSTYEQYF.